This is a list of T cell receptor beta chains from one sample in a study of OX40 agonist ivuxolimab in advanced cancers. Measured with immunoSEQ multiplex PCR; TCRdb has only the in-frame clones, and not every one. The table lists tens of thousands of clones, approximately 80% of them singletons. Sequencing used CD4+ or CD8+ T cells sorted from blood, obtained in a trial of the OX40 agonist ivuxolimab. Every receptor here comes from an adult with an advanced solid tumor such as melanoma, head and neck, liver or kidney cancer. The CDR3 runs from the conserved cysteine through the conserved F or W. Each record gives: J gene, V gene, clone size, CDR3 protein. The size of a clone is reported for some rows only, either as once, few or many, or as a class for expanded clones.

TRBJ2-1 | TRBV7-6 | - | CASSLVSGPFYNEQFF
TRBJ2-7 | TRBV27 | - | CASSARAVYEQYF
TRBJ2-7 | TRBV11-2 | - | CASSYGAGTAYEQYF
TRBJ2-1 | TRBV11-2 | - | CASSFGTNNNEQFF
TRBJ2-7 | TRBV9 | - | CASSLGGGYEQYF
TRBJ2-1 | TRBV29-1 | - | CSVEDRAGTYEQFF
TRBJ2-7 | TRBV7-3 | - | CASSPRQGMLNEQYF
TRBJ2-1 | TRBV11-3 | - | CASSLGLAGGSYNEQFF
TRBJ2-1 | TRBV6-1 | - | CASSEGQGSYNEQFF
TRBJ2-3 | TRBV27 | - | CASSWGLYDTQYF
TRBJ2-7 | TRBV9 | - | CASSVDGQGAGEQYF
TRBJ1-2 | TRBV2 | - | CASSDDRILTNGYTF
TRBJ2-3 | TRBV7-3 | - | CASSPGGPRDTQYF
TRBJ1-1 | TRBV4-1 | - | CASSHLRGDGYEAFF
TRBJ2-7 | TRBV6-1 | medium-sized | CASSEAGGGSYEQYF
TRBJ1-5 | TRBV5-6 | - | CASSVNILNQPQHF
TRBJ2-3 | TRBV28 | - | CASSLGGSRTDTQYF
TRBJ1-5 | TRBV19 | once | CASTGTGQINQPQHF
TRBJ2-7 | TRBV27 | - | CASNSLPGQTTGEQYF
TRBJ2-1 | TRBV30 | once | CAWDGTGVVGEQFF
TRBJ1-1 | TRBV7-2 | - | CASSPDANPTEAFF
TRBJ2-2 | TRBV7-6 | - | CASSPWGPAGELFF
TRBJ2-7 | TRBV7-6 | - | CASSSGGDWYEQYF
TRBJ2-1 | TRBV7-3 | - | CASSLEREWGYNEQFF
TRBJ2-5 | TRBV19 | - | CASTGGEETQYF
TRBJ2-3 | TRBV7-3 | - | CASSLTSGETDTQYF
TRBJ2-1 | TRBV10-3 | - | CAISDSYNEQFF
TRBJ2-7 | TRBV5-4 | few | CASSLRGQLAGASYEQYF
TRBJ2-3 | TRBV6-5 | - | CASSYSGLAGDTQYF
TRBJ1-4 | TRBV28 | - | CASRKGQEGEKLFF
TRBJ2-7 | TRBV4-1 | - | CASSQGAGGNYEQYF